This T cell receptor (beta chain) was observed in a study of blood T cells in healthy people across ages. About the study: In model experiments, template switching was able to capture about one barcoded beta molecule for every two T cells that were present. Notes on the study in general: Using unsorted PBMCs precluded a conclusive naive versus antigen-experienced comparison.

This clonotype was detected ten times or more. Its specificity is unknown. With a J-beta primer mix and a sample-barcoded 5' primer, a second PCR ran about 6 to 11 cycles. TCRdb re-derived calls from the 5' RACE reads in MiXCR, one entry per CDR3 protein. The sample has roughly 700,000 distinct CDR3 sequences, about a third seen once. This sequence was found in a woman at least 80 years old in good health. Specimen: blood.

The CDR3: CSAGQGFSYNEQFF. DNA of the CDR3: TGCAGCGCCGGACAGGGCTTCTCCTACAATGAGCAGTTCTTC. The chain is built from TRBV29-1 and TRBJ2-1; 8 positions match TRBD1. Germline V gene lookup returns CDR1 SQVTM and CDR2 ANQGSEA. CDR3 length: 14 residues. V lost 7 bases, J lost 0 bases, and 5 bases stayed unmatched.